These 29 T cell receptor beta chains share one sample of origin, sequenced in a study of T cell responses to AZD1222 COVID-19 vaccine. Generated by immunoSEQ multiplex PCR, the TCRdb table keeps only in-frame clones and is missing some. The repertoire holds 150,000 to 200,000 clones, with 90% as singletons. Source: peripheral blood, taken 28 days after the second AZD1222 dose. The receptors derive from an adult who received the AZD1222 COVID-19 vaccine.

CDR3 bases: TGTGCCAGCAGCCAAGTAATGTACAATGAGCAGTTCTTC. Translated: CASSQVMYNEQFF. The chain employs TRBV3-1 (or the pseudogene TRBV3-2) and TRBJ2-1; unclear D gene. Germline-derived CDR1 and CDR2 are LGHDT and YNNKEL (reference sequence). Trimming stripped 1 base from V and 4 bases from J, with 5 bases between. CDR3 length: 13 amino acids.

The V call is TRBV11-2, the J call TRBJ1-2; possibly TRBD1 for D (5 bases). V lost 0 bases and J lost 8, with 16 bases in between. The germline V gene encodes CDR1 SGHAT and CDR2 FQNNGV. This CDR3 spans 15 amino acids. CDR3 nucleotide sequence: TGTGCCAGCAGCTTAGATTTCGGGGGACGGAAGGGCTACACCTTC. Residues: CASSLDFGGRKGYTF. Together with reference TRBV11-2 and TRBJ1-2, the CDR3 gives the full variable domain: EAGVAQSPRYKIIEKRQSVAFWCNPISGHATLYWYQQILGQGPKLLIQFQNNGVVDDSQLPKDRFSAERLKGVDSTLKIQPAKLEDSAVYLCASSLDFGGRKGYTFGSGTRLTVV.

The rearrangement uses TRBV12-5 and TRBJ2-5; 10 nucleotides align to TRBD2. The V segment lost 8 bases and the J segment 3 bases; nucleotides outside the gene matches: 6. The CDR3 covers 14 residues. Germline CDR1 and CDR2: LGHNT and FRNRAP. For the CDR3, the DNA is TGTGCTAGTTCCGGGACTAGCGTGAAAGAGACCCAGTACTTC. The encoded protein is CASSGTSVKETQYF.

The rearrangement links TRBV5-1 to TRBJ1-1, with D perhaps matching TRBD1 (6 bases). Germline values: CDR1 SGHRS, CDR2 YFSETQ. The germline V and J ends were trimmed by 0 bases and 5 bases, with 17 bases remaining between them. The length of the CDR3 is 16 residues. CDR3 nucleotide sequence: TGCGCCAGCAGCTTGGTAGGAGGGGGTACTCGTACTGAAGCTTTCTTT. Translated, it gives CASSLVGGGTRTEAFF. Combining the CDR3 with reference TRBV5-1 and TRBJ1-1 gives the whole variable domain KAGVTQTPRYLIKTRGQQVTLSCSPISGHRSVSWYQQTPGQGLQFLFEYFSETQRNKGNFPGRFSGRQFSNSRSEMNVSTLELGDSALYLCASSLVGGGTRTEAFFGQGTRLTVV.

The CDR3 reads CASSLEQGIEQFF. As DNA, the CDR3 is TGTGCCAGCAGCTTAGAACAGGGGATTGAGCAGTTCTTC. The chain combines TRBV7-9 with TRBJ2-1; TRBD1 aligns across 7 bases. The germline gives CDR1 SEHNR, CDR2 FQNEAQ (reference sequence). CDR3 length equals 13 residues. V shed 1 base, J shed 9 bases, and the junction held 3 bases outside the gene matches.

This chain joins TRBV27 and TRBJ1-2; maybe TRBD1 (6 bases). CDR1 is MNHEY, CDR2 SMNVEV, per germline (reference sequence). The CDR3 loop spans 13 amino acids. Trimming removed 3 bases at V and 3 bases at J, with 8 bases between. CDR3 loop: CASSFGGYYGYTF. CDR3 DNA sequence: TGTGCCAGCAGTTTTGGGGGCTACTATGGCTACACCTTC.

This clone occurred once. The chain employs TRBV19 and TRBJ1-6; 7 nucleotides match TRBD1. V shed 4 bases and J 3 bases; nucleotides not matched to a gene: 3. The V gene's germline CDR1 is LNHDA and CDR2 SQIVND (reference sequence). The CDR3 extends over 15 amino acids. Here the CDR3 DNA reads TGTGCCAGTAGTACCGGGGACAGCTATAATTCACCCCTCCACTTT. Protein product: CASSTGDSYNSPLHF. The entire variable domain, with the rest obtained from reference TRBV19 and TRBJ1-6, is as follows: DGGITQSPKYLFRKEGQNVTLSCEQNLNHDAMYWYRQDPGQGLRLIYYSQIVNDFQKGDIAEGYSVSREKKESFPLTVTSAQKNPTAFYLCASSTGDSYNSPLHFGNGTRLTVT.

CDR3: CASRVDRAQPQHF. Written as DNA, the CDR3 is TGTGCCAGCAGAGTAGACAGGGCGCAGCCCCAGCATTTT. J is TRBJ1-5 and V is TRBV6-6; TRBD1 aligns across 7 bases. CDR3 length equals 13 residues. The germline gives CDR1 MNHNY, CDR2 SVGAGI (reference sequence). V was clipped by 6 bases and J by 7 bases; unmatched bases: 6.

The chain recombines TRBV30 with TRBJ1-4; TRBD1 might be the D (5 bases). Germline V lookup: CDR1 GTSNPN, CDR2 SVGIG (reference sequence). V lost 3 bases to trimming and J lost 0 bases, with 8 bases between them. The CDR3 is made up of 14 amino acids. In DNA, the CDR3 is TGTGCCTGGAGGAGACAGTCAACTAATGAAAAACTGTTTTTT. Amino acids: CAWRRQSTNEKLFF.

With regard to this clone: This specimen includes other DNA sequences encoding the same CDR3. The chain carries TRBV11-2 and TRBJ2-7; 7 nucleotides line up with TRBD1. After removal of 5 bases from V and 4 bases from J, the junction contained 2 bases not matched to a gene. Germline V gene data show CDR1 as SGHAT and CDR2 as FQNNGV. This CDR3 contains 12 residues. Here the CDR3 DNA reads TGTGCCAGCAGCCTACAGGGGTACGAGCAGTACTTC. Its protein is CASSLQGYEQYF. Drawing the rest from reference TRBV11-2 and TRBJ2-7, the complete variable domain is EAGVAQSPRYKIIEKRQSVAFWCNPISGHATLYWYQQILGQGPKLLIQFQNNGVVDDSQLPKDRFSAERLKGVDSTLKIQPAKLEDSAVYLCASSLQGYEQYFGPGTRLTVT.

The chain is built from TRBV19 and TRBJ2-7, with D perhaps matching TRBD1 or TRBD2 (5 bases each). Per germline, CDR1 LNHDA and CDR2 SQIVND (reference sequence). With 5 bases removed from V and 7 bases from J, the gap between germline ends came to 21 bases. CDR3 length: 15 amino acids. The CDR3 protein is CASSLSGPPLGEQYF. The CDR3 region has the DNA TGTGCCAGTAGTCTATCGGGACCACCGTTGGGGGAGCAGTACTTC.

The sample holds one count of this clone. V usage is TRBV12-3 or TRBV12-4 and J usage is TRBJ2-2; D is possibly TRBD1 (6 bases). V lost 7 bases and J 5 bases, leaving 11 bases between the germline ends. The CDR3 loop spans 13 amino acids. Here the CDR3 reads CASTAGVTGELFF. The CDR3, as DNA: TGTGCCAGCACCGCAGGGGTAACCGGGGAGCTGTTTTTT.

This clone was detected only a few times. The chain uses TRBV30 and TRBJ1-5, with D possibly being TRBD1 (5 bases). Germline V gene sequence: CDR1 GTSNPN, CDR2 SVGIG (reference sequence). The V and J ends lost 4 bases and 6 bases respectively, with 16 bases between them. This CDR3 comprises 14 residues. Here the CDR3 DNA reads TGTGCCTGGACCCAGGGCGGCAGTGGTCAGCCCCAGCATTTT. It translates to CAWTQGGSGQPQHF.

This chain connects TRBV5-1 to TRBJ2-3; D is unclear. From germline, CDR1 is SGHRS and CDR2 YFSETQ. Trimming took 2 bases from V and 3 from J, leaving 16 bases between them. The CDR3 has 16 residues. Here the CDR3 reads CASSLTKGDGTDTQYF. The CDR3 DNA reads TGCGCCAGCAGCTTAACAAAGGGCGACGGGACAGATACGCAGTATTTT.

The J gene is TRBJ2-7, the V gene TRBV27; D may match TRBD1 or TRBD2 (5 bases each). From germline, CDR1 is MNHEY and CDR2 SMNVEV (reference sequence). This CDR3 comprises 17 residues. V was cut by 5 bases and J by 0 bases, with 20 bases left in between. DNA for the CDR3: TGTGCCAGCAGTCGGAGAGCCGGGACCGAGAGCTCCTACGAGCAGTACTTC. It translates to CASSRRAGTESSYEQYF.

The chain carries TRBV11-2 and TRBJ2-5; 12 bases fit TRBD2. Per germline, CDR1 SGHAT and CDR2 FQNNGV. V shed 1 base and J 5 bases; nucleotides not matched to a gene: 5. This CDR3 is 16 amino acids long. The CDR3 sequence is CASSLGLAGVRETQYF. The DNA of the CDR3 is TGTGCCAGCAGCTTAGGACTAGCGGGGGTGAGGGAGACCCAGTACTTC.

The V call is TRBV11-3, the J call TRBJ2-1, with 10 bases that match TRBD2. Trimming cost V 3 bases and J 8 bases; bases outside gene matches: 13. The CDR3 is 17 residues long. The germline V gene encodes CDR1 SGHNT and CDR2 YENEEA. Written as DNA, the CDR3 is TGTGCCAGCAGCTTTAGGGCTAGCGGGAGTGGGTTGGATGAGCAGTTCTTC. It encodes CASSFRASGSGLDEQFF.

The rearrangement links TRBV18 to TRBJ1-1, with D tentatively TRBD1 (6 bases). This CDR3 has 16 amino acids. Per the germline V gene, CDR1 is KGHSH and CDR2 is LQKENI. Trimming pared 4 bases from V and 4 bases from J, leaving 19 bases between. Here the CDR3 reads CASSLILIQGPTEAFF. The DNA for the CDR3 is TGTGCCAGCTCACTAATCCTTATTCAGGGGCCCACTGAAGCTTTCTTT.

The V and J genes are TRBV18 and TRBJ1-1, with 9 bases aligning to TRBD1. The CDR3 is made up of 16 amino acids. Germline V gene sequence: CDR1 KGHSH, CDR2 LQKENI. V trimming: 3 bases; J trimming: 10 bases; junction bases outside the gene matches: 15. The CDR3: CASSPDGTGGPGIAFF. For the CDR3, the DNA is TGTGCCAGCTCACCGGACGGAACAGGGGGCCCTGGTATAGCTTTCTTT.

V gene TRBV7-9 combines with J gene TRBJ2-7; TRBD1 matches 9 bases. This CDR3 spans 13 amino acids. V lost 8 bases to trimming and J lost 7 bases; unmatched junction nucleotides: 9. Germline V gene data show CDR1 as SEHNR and CDR2 as FQNEAQ (reference sequence). This CDR3 is CASVTGGTGEQYF. The CDR3 DNA reads TGTGCCAGCGTGACAGGGGGGACCGGAGAGCAGTACTTC.

This clone was counted only a few times. This chain joins TRBV12-3 or TRBV12-4 and TRBJ1-3, with no clear D. The CDR3 totals 12 residues. Trimming took 2 bases from V and 13 from J, leaving 12 bases between them. CDR3 sequence (DNA): TGTGCCAGCAGTTTATCACGGCCTCTTATATATTTT. It yields the protein CASSLSRPLIYF.

The V gene is TRBV27, the J gene TRBJ1-4; TRBD1 matches 7 bases. Looked up from germline, CDR1 is MNHEY and CDR2 is SMNVEV (reference sequence). Unmatched junction bases numbered 10, after V lost 5 bases and J lost 7 bases. The CDR3 has 15 residues. CDR3 DNA: TGTGCCAGCAGTCCGAGGGGGCGGGAATTTGAAAAACTGTTTTTT. Protein: CASSPRGREFEKLFF.

The chain recombines TRBV28 with TRBJ1-2; 12 positions agree with TRBD1. The CDR3 is 15 residues long. The V gene end was trimmed by 6 bases and the J gene end by 7 bases; junction bases not matched to a gene: 9. Looked up from germline, CDR1 is MDHEN and CDR2 is SYDVKM. The CDR3 protein is CASRGTGTGGSGYTF. DNA for the CDR3: TGTGCCAGCAGGGGGACCGGGACAGGGGGCTCTGGCTACACCTTC.

The chain combines TRBV6-5 with TRBJ1-1; TRBD1 is a possible D gene (6 bases). Deletions cut 2 bases from V and 4 bases from J, with 11 bases between. There are 14 residues in the CDR3. Germline CDR1 MNHEY, CDR2 SVGAGI. In DNA form, the CDR3 reads TGTGCCAGCAGTTACGGGCCGGGGGCCACTGAAGCTTTCTTT. It specifies CASSYGPGATEAFF.

The V and J genes are TRBV14 and TRBJ2-3, with D perhaps matching TRBD1 (5 bases). The CDR3 is made up of 15 amino acids. CDR1 and CDR2 from the germline V gene are SGHDN and FVKESK. Trimming removed 0 bases from V and 6 bases from J, with 13 bases in between. In DNA form, the CDR3 reads TGTGCCAGCAGCCAAGAATTGGTTAGGGGCGATACGCAGTATTTT. Translated: CASSQELVRGDTQYF.

This chain links TRBV25-1 with TRBJ1-2; 8 positions match TRBD1. The junction had 8 bases not matched to a gene; V was cut back by 7 bases and J by 4 bases. The CDR3 contains 14 residues. In germline, CDR1 is MGHDK, CDR2 SYGVNS. The CDR3 loop reads CASMISGTGYGYTF. The CDR3 region has the DNA TGTGCCAGCATGATCTCCGGGACAGGCTATGGCTACACCTTC.

This rearrangement joins TRBV3-1 (or the pseudogene TRBV3-2) to TRBJ1-2; maybe TRBD1 (6 bases). The V end lost 1 base, the J end lost 7 bases, and 10 bases lay between the germline ends. Germline assignment: CDR1 LGHDT and CDR2 YNNKEL (reference sequence). CDR3 length equals 13 residues. In DNA form, the CDR3 reads TGTGCCAGCAGCCAAGGGACAGACATTGGCTACACCTTC. Its protein is CASSQGTDIGYTF.

The CDR3 reads CSASGKYEQYF. CDR3 in DNA: TGCAGTGCTAGCGGGAAATACGAGCAGTACTTC. The V gene is TRBV20-1, the J gene TRBJ2-7; D possibly corresponds to TRBD2 (5 bases). The germline CDR1 and CDR2 sequences are DFQATT and SNEGSKA (reference sequence). The CDR3 is 11 residues long. V lost 3 bases to trimming and J lost 4 bases, with 7 bases between them.

The genes are TRBV29-1 and TRBJ2-1, with D perhaps being TRBD1 or TRBD2 (5 bases each). CDR1 and CDR2 from the germline V gene are SQVTM and ANQGSEA. V was clipped by 6 bases and J by 5 bases, with 17 bases between them. The CDR3 has 14 residues. CDR3 amino acids: CSVGNRLRNNEQFF. The CDR3 DNA is TGCAGCGTCGGGAACAGGCTTCGGAACAATGAGCAGTTCTTC.